Reported below is one T cell receptor (beta chain). Its matching antigen is unknown. These data are taken from a study of cytomegalovirus exposure and HLA in healthy donors. Researchers ran the PCR with 60 Vbeta and 13 Jbeta primers. Authors' data handling: Later analysis identified roughly 84 million unique TCR beta chains, 9 million to 12 million shared. The data were produced by immunoSEQ multiplex PCR, yet TCRdb's version contains in-frame clones alone and is incomplete. That table is the source of V, J and clone size, and D and trimming were worked out from the DNA. The table records 95,000 to 100,000 clones, about 80% of them present only once. V lost 1 base and J lost 5, with 14 bases in between. CDR1 SGHRS and CDR2 YFSETQ come from the germline V gene. The CDR3 is made up of 15 amino acids. Study observations and caveats: Among immune exposure information, only CMV serostatus was available.

The receptor comes from a man aged 35-49 years in good health and CMV-seronegative. The chain uses TRBV5-1 and TRBJ2-3; TRBD2 is a possible D gene (7 bases). Sequencing was carried out using PBMCs. The CDR3 coding sequence is TGCGCCAGCAGCTTGAGGGGGGGGCCTGAAGATACGCAGTATTTT. Protein product: CASSLRGGPEDTQYF.